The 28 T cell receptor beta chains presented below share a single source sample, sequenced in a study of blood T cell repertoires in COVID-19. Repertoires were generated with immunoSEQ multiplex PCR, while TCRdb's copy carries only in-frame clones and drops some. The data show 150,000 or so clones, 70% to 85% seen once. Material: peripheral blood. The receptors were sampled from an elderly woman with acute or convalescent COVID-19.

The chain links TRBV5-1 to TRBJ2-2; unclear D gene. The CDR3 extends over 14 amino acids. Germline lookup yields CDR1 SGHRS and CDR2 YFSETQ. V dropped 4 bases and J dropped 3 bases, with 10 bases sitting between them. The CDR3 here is CASSNQVYTGELFF. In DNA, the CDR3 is TGCGCCAGCAGCAATCAGGTGTACACCGGGGAGCTGTTTTTT.

In DNA form, the CDR3 reads TGCAGCGCCCTAGGGGCCGCGGGGGGCCTTGTCTATGAGCAGTTCTTC. Its translation: CSALGAAGGLVYEQFF. The V and J genes are TRBV29-1 and TRBJ2-1, with 8 bases matching TRBD2. Germline values: CDR1 SQVTM, CDR2 ANQGSEA. With 7 bases clipped from V and 8 bases from J, the junction kept 19 bases outside the gene matches. This CDR3 comprises 16 residues.

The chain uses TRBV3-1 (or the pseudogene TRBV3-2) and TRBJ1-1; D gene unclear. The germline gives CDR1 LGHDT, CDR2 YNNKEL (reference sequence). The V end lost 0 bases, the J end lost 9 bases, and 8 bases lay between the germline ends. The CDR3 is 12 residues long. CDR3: CASSQEGRKAFF. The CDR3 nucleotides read TGTGCCAGCAGCCAAGAGGGCAGGAAAGCTTTCTTT.

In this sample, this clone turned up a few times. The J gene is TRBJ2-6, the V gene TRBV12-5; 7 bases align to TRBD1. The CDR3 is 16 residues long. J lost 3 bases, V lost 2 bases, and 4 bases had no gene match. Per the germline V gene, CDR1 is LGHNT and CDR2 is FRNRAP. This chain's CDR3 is CASGLRTGVGANVLTF. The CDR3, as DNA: TGTGCTAGTGGTTTGAGAACAGGGGTTGGGGCCAACGTCCTGACTTTC. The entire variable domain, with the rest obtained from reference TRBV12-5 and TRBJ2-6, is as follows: DARVTQTPRHKVTEMGQEVTMRCQPILGHNTVFWYRQTMMQGLELLAYFRNRAPLDDSGMPKDRFSAEMPDATLATLKIQPSEPRDSAVYFCASGLRTGVGANVLTFGAGSRLTVL.

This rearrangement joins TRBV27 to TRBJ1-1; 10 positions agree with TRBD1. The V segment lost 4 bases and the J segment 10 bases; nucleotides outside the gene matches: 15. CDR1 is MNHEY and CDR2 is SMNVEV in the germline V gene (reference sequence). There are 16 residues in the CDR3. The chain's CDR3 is CASSSTGGKRLAGAFF. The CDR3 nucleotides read TGTGCCAGCAGTTCGACAGGGGGCAAGCGCTTGGCGGGAGCTTTCTTT.

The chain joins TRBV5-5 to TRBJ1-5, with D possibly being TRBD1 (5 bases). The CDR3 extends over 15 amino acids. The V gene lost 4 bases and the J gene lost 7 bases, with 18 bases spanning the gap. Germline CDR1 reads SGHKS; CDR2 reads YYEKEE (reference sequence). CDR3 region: CASSLGAGLNQPQHF. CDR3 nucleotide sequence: TGTGCCAGCAGCCTTGGAGCAGGGTTGAACCAGCCCCAGCATTTT.

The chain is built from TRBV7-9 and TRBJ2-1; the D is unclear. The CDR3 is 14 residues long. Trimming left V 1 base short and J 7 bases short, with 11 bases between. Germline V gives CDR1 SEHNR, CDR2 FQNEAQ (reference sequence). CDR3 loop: CASSLELGLNEQFF. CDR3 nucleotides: TGTGCCAGCAGCTTAGAGCTGGGCCTTAATGAGCAGTTCTTC.

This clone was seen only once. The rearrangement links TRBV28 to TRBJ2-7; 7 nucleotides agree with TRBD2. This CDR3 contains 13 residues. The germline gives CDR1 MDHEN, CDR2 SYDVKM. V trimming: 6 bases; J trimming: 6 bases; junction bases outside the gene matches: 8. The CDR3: CASRGSGGREQYF. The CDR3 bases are TGTGCCAGCAGGGGGTCGGGGGGTCGCGAGCAGTACTTC.

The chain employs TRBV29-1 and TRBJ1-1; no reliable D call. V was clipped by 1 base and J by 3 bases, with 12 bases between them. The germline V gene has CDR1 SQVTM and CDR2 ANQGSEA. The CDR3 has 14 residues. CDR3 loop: CSVEVVSTDTEAFF. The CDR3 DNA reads TGCAGCGTTGAAGTGGTATCCACTGACACTGAAGCTTTCTTT.

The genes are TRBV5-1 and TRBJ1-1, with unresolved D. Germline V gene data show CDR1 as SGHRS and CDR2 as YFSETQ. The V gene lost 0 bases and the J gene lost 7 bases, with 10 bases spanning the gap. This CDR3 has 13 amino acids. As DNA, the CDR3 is TGCGCCAGCAGCTTGGCCGGGGAGGGTGAAGCTTTCTTT. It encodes CASSLAGEGEAFF.

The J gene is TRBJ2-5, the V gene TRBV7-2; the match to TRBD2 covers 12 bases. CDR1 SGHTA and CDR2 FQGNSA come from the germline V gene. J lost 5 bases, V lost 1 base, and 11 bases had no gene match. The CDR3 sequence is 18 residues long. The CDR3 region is CASSLDRTSGGPGETQYF. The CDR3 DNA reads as TGTGCCAGCAGCTTAGATAGAACTAGCGGGGGGCCAGGGGAGACCCAGTACTTC.

The CDR3 DNA sequence: TGCGCCAGCAGCCAAGATTGGACAGGGCTCTCCTACGAGCAGTACTTC. This gives the protein CASSQDWTGLSYEQYF. V usage is TRBV4-1 and J usage is TRBJ2-7, with 8 nucleotides matching TRBD1. CDR1 MGHRA and CDR2 YSYEKL come from the germline V gene. CDR3 size: 16 residues. V shed 0 bases, J shed 0 bases, and the junction held 4 bases outside the gene matches.

The CDR3, as DNA: TGCAGTGCTAGTAGACAGGGGGCCTCTGAAGCTTTCTTT. It yields the protein CSASRQGASEAFF. The chain joins TRBV20-1 to TRBJ1-1; 10 nucleotides align to TRBD1. J was trimmed by 6 bases and V by 3 bases; bases with no gene match: 4. This CDR3 has 13 amino acids. CDR1 DFQATT and CDR2 SNEGSKA come from the germline V gene (reference sequence).

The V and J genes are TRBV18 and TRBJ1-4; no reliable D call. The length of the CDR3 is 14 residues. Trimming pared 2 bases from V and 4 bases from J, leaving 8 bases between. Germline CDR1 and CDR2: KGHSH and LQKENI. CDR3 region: CASSPATVNEKLFF. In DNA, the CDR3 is TGTGCCAGCTCACCAGCAACGGTTAATGAAAAACTGTTTTTT.

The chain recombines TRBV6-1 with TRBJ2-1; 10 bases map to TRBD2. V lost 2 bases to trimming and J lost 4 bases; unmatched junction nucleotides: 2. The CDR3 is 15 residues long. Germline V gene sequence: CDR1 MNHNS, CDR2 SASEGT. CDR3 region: CASSELTSGYNEQFF. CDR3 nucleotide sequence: TGTGCCAGCAGTGAACTGACTAGCGGGTACAATGAGCAGTTCTTC.

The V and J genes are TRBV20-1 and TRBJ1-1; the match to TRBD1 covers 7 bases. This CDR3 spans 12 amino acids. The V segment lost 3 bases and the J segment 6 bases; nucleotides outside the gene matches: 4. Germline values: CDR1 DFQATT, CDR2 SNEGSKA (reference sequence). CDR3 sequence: CSASGGQAEAFF. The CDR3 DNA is TGCAGTGCTAGTGGCGGACAGGCTGAAGCTTTCTTT.

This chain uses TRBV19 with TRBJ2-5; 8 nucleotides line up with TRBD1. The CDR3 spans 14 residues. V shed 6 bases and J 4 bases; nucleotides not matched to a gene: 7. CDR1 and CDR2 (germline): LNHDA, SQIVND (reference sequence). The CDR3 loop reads CASSPTGDRETQYF. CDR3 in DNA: TGTGCCAGTAGCCCGACAGGGGATCGAGAGACCCAGTACTTC.

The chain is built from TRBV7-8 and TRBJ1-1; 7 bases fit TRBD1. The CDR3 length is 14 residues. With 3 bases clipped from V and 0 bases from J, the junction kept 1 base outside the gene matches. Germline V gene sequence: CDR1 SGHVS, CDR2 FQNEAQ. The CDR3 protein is CASSLDRLNTEAFF. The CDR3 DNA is TGTGCCAGCAGCTTGGACAGGTTGAACACTGAAGCTTTCTTT.

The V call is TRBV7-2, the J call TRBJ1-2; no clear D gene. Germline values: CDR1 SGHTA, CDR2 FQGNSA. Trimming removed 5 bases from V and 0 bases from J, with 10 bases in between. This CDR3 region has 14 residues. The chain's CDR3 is CASSPFPSNYGYTF. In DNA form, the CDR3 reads TGTGCCAGCAGCCCTTTTCCCTCTAACTATGGCTACACCTTC.

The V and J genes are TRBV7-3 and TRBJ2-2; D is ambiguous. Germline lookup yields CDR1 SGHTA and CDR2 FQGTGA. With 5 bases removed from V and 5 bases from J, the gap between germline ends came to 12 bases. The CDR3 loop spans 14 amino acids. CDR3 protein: CASSQLTGTGELFF. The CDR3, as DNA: TGTGCCAGCAGCCAACTGACTGGGACCGGGGAGCTGTTTTTT.

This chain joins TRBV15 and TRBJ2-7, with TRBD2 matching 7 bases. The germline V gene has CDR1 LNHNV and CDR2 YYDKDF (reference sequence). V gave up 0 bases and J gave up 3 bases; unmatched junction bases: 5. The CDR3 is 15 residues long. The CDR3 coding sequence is TGTGCCACCAGCAGAGATCTGAGCGGGGTCTACGAGCAGTACTTC. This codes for CATSRDLSGVYEQYF.

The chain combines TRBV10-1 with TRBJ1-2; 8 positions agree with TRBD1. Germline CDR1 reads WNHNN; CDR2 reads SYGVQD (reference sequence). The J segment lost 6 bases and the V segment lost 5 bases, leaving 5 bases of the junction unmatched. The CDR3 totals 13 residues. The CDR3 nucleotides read TGCGCCAGCAGTCCTGGACAGGGAGATGGCTACACCTTC. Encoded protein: CASSPGQGDGYTF.

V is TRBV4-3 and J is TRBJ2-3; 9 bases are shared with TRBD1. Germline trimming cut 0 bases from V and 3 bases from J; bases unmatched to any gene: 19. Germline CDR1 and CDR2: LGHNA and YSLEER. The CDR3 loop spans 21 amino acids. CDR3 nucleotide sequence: TGCGCCAGCAGCCAAGATAAAATGGGGGACAGGGTTTTATCTAGGACAGATACGCAGTATTTT. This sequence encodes CASSQDKMGDRVLSRTDTQYF.

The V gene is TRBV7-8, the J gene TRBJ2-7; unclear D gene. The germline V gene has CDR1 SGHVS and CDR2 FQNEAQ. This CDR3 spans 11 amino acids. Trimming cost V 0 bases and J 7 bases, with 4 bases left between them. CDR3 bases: TGTGCCAGCAGCTTAGCGCGGGAGCAGTACTTC. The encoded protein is CASSLAREQYF.

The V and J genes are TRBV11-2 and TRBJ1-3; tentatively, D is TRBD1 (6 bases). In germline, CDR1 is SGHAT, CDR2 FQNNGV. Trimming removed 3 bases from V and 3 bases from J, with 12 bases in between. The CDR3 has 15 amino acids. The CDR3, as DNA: TGTGCCAGCAGCTTTCCAGGGGCTCGTGGAAACACCATATATTTT. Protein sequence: CASSFPGARGNTIYF.

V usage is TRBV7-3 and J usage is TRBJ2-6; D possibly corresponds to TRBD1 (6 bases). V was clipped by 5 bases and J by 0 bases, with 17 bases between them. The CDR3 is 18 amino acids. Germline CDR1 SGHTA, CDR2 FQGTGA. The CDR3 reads CASSPPGHSTSGANVLTF. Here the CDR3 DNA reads TGTGCCAGCAGCCCTCCGGGACACTCAACCTCTGGGGCCAACGTCCTGACTTTC.

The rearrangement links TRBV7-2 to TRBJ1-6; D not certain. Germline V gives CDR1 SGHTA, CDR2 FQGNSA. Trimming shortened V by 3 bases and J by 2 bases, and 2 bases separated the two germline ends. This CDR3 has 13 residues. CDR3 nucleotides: TGTGCCAGCAGCTTTACCTATAATTCACCCCTCCACTTT. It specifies CASSFTYNSPLHF.

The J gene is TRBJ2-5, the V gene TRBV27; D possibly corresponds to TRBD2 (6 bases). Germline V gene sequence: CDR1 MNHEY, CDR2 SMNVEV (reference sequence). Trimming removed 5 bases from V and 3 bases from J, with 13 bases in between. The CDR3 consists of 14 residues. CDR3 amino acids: CASSRLTGEETQYF. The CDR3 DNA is TGTGCCAGCAGTCGCCTCACGGGAGAAGAGACCCAGTACTTC.